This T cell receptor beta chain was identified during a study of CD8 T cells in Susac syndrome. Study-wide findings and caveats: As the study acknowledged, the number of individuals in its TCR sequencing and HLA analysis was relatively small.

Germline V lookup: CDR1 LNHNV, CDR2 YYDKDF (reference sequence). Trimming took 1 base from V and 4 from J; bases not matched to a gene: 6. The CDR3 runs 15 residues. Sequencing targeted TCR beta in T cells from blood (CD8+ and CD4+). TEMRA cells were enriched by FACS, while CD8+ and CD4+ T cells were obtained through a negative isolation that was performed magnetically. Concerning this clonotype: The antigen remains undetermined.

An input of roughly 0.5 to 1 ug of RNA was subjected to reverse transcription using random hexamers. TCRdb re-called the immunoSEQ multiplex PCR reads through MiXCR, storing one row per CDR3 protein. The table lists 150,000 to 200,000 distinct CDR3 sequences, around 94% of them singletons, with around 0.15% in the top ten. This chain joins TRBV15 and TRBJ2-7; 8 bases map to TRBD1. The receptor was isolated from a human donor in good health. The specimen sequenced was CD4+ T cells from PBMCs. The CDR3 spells CATSRVETGVYEQYF. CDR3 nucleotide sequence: TGTGCCACCAGCAGAGTGGAGACAGGGGTTTACGAGCAGTACTTC.